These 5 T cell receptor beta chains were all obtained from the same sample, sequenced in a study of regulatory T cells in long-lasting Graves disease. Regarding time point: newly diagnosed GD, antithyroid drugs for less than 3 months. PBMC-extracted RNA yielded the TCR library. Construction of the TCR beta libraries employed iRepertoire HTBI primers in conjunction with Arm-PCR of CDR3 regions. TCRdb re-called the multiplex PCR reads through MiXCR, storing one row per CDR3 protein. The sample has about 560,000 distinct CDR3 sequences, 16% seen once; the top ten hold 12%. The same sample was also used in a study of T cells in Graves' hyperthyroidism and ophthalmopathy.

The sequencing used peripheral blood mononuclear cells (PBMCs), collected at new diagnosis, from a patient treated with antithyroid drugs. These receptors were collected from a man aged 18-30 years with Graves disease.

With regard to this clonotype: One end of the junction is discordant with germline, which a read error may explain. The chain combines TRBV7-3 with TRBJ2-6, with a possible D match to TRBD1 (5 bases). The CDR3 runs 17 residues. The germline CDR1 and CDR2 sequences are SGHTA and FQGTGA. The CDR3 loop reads CASSLQGSHSGANALTF. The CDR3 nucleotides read TGTGCCAGCAGCTTACAGGGATCCCACTCTGGGGCCAACGCCCTGACTTTC.

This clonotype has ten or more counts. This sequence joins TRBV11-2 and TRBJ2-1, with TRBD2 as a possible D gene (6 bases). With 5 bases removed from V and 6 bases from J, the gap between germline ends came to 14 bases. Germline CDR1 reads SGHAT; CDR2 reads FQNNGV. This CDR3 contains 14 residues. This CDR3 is CASSDRAEGNEQFF. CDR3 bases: TGTGCCAGCAGCGATCGGGCGGAGGGCAATGAGCAGTTCTTC. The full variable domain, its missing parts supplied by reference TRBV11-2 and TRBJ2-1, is EAGVAQSPRYKIIEKRQSVAFWCNPISGHATLYWYQQILGQGPKLLIQFQNNGVVDDSQLPKDRFSAERLKGVDSTLKIQPAKLEDSAVYLCASSDRAEGNEQFFGPGTRLTVL.

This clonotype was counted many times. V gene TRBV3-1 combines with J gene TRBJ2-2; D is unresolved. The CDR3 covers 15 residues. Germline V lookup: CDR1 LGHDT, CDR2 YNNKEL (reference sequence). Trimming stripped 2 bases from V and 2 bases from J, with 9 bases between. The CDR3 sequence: CASSQRVYNTGELFF. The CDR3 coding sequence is TGTGCCAGCAGCCAAAGGGTCTATAACACCGGGGAGCTGTTTTTT.

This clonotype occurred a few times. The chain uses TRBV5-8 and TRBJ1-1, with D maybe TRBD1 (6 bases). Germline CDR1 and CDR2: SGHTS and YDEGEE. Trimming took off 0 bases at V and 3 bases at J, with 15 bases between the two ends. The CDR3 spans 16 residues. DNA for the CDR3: TGTGCCAGCAGCTTGGGTAAAGGTAGGGGGGACACTGAAGCTTTCTTT. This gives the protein CASSLGKGRGDTEAFF.

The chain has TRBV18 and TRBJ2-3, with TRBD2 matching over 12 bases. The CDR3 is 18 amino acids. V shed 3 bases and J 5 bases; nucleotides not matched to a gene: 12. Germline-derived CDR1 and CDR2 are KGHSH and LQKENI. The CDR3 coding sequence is TGTGCCAGCTCACCCCGGACTAGCGGGATAGGCGCCGTAGATACGCAGTATTTT. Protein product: CASSPRTSGIGAVDTQYF.